The rows below give T cell receptor beta chains drawn from one sample of a study of T-cell reconstitution after alpha-beta-depleted transplantation in children. A single record per CDR3 protein comes from TCRdb applying MiXCR to the PCR reads. The repertoire consists of some 640,000 distinct CDR3 sequences, with 16% occurring once and the leading ten covering approximately 1%. Specimen: PBMCs from the stem cell graft donor, collected from the stem cell graft. The origin of the receptors is a human donor who donated a stem cell graft to a child with acute myeloid leukemia. Both conserved end residues are part of each CDR3. D genes are given only for firm matches. Not every row has a clone size; where given, it reads once, few, many or a size class.

v_call	d_call	j_call	clone_size	cdr3_nt	cdr3_aa
TRBV6-5	TRBD1	TRBJ2-1	many	TGTGCCAGCAGGGGGACAGGGGGTAGGGATGAGCAGTTCTTC	CASRGTGGRDEQFF
TRBV6-5	-	TRBJ2-3	many	TGTGCCAGCAGTTACTCGAGGGGGGTCACAGATACGCAGTATTTT	CASSYSRGVTDTQYF
TRBV7-2	TRBD1	TRBJ1-3	-	TGTGCCAGCAGCCCAGGGGGCTCGGACACCATATATTTT	CASSPGGSDTIYF
TRBV7-3	TRBD1	TRBJ2-7	-	TGTGCCAGCAGCTTAAGAGGGGACAGGGGGCCCTCCTACGAGCAGTACTTC	CASSLRGDRGPSYEQYF
TRBV29-1	-	TRBJ1-2	many	TGCAGCGTTGAAGGGACAGACTATGGCTACACCTTC	CSVEGTDYGYTF
TRBV4-3	TRBD1	TRBJ2-2	-	TGCGCCAGCAGCCAAGATCCAGGGGGACCAGCCGGGGAGCTGTTTTTT	CASSQDPGGPAGELFF
TRBV7-9	-	TRBJ1-4	many	TGTGCCAGCACCCTACGAACTAATGAAAAACTGTTTTTT	CASTLRTNEKLFF
TRBV11-2	-	TRBJ1-2	few	TGTGCCAGCAGCTTTGGGCAGTTCTATGGCTACACCTTC	CASSFGQFYGYTF
TRBV11-2	TRBD2	TRBJ2-5	few	TGTGCCAGCAGCTTTGGCCCACCCTTAGCGGGGCAACAAGAGACCCAGTACTTC	CASSFGPPLAGQQETQYF
TRBV6-4	-	TRBJ2-3	many	TGTGCCAGCAGTGACTCGGGCTCGGGAACAGATACGCAGTATTTT	CASSDSGSGTDTQYF
TRBV6-1	-	TRBJ2-5	many	TGTGCCAGCAGGAGGGGGGAAGAGACCCAGTACTTC	CASRRGEETQYF
TRBV12-3/TRBV12-4	-	TRBJ1-5	-	TGTGCCAGCAGTGTCGACGGTTATAGCAATCAGCCCCAGCATTTT	CASSVDGYSNQPQHF
TRBV5-6	-	TRBJ1-1	few	TGTGCCAGCAGCGGGCGCGGCAGGGGTGGGACTGAAGCTTTCTTT	CASSGRGRGGTEAFF
TRBV20-1	-	TRBJ1-2	many	TGCAGTGCTAGAGACCCAACGTACGGCTACACCTTC	CSARDPTYGYTF
TRBV4-3	TRBD1	TRBJ2-2	few	TGCGCCAGCAGCCAAGAGTTAGGGCAGGGGGCCGGGGAGCTGTTTTTT	CASSQELGQGAGELFF
TRBV7-9	TRBD2	TRBJ2-3	many	TGTGCCAGCAGCTTGGGGGGGATGCCAAAAGATACGCAGTATTTT	CASSLGGMPKDTQYF
TRBV5-1	-	TRBJ1-1	few	TGCGCCAGCAGCTTGGAGGACAGCCGACCCATGAACACTGAAGCTTTCTTT	CASSLEDSRPMNTEAFF
TRBV6-2/TRBV6-3	TRBD2	TRBJ2-1	-	TGTGCCAGCAGACTCAGTCTAGCGGGGGGCAAGAATGAGCAGTTCTTC	CASRLSLAGGKNEQFF
TRBV11-2	-	TRBJ1-6	-	TGTGCCAGCAGCCGCGCAGGGGCTGGTGGTTCACCCCTCCACTTT	CASSRAGAGGSPLHF
TRBV6-6	-	TRBJ2-3	-	TGTGCCAGCAGCCACCCCAGGGATACGCAGTATTTT	CASSHPRDTQYF
TRBV12-3/TRBV12-4	-	TRBJ1-2	-	TGTGCCAGCAGTTTAGCTGCTGGCTACACCTTC	CASSLAAGYTF
TRBV4-3	-	TRBJ2-1	-	TGCGCCAGCAGTCAAGGATGGACCTACAATGAGCAGTTCTTC	CASSQGWTYNEQFF
TRBV6-5	-	TRBJ2-7	many	TGTGCCAGCACTCCCAGGTCCTACGAGCAGTACTTC	CASTPRSYEQYF
TRBV11-2	-	TRBJ1-1	many	TGTGCCAGCAGCTTAGAGGTTGAAGCTTTCTTT	CASSLEVEAFF
TRBV11-1	TRBD1	TRBJ1-1	-	TGTGCCAGCAGCTTAGGGGAGGGGGCGAACACTGAAGCTTTCTTT	CASSLGEGANTEAFF
TRBV7-8	-	TRBJ1-1	many	TGTGCCAGCAGCTTCGGCAGGGTCACTGAAGCTTTCTTT	CASSFGRVTEAFF
TRBV7-7	-	TRBJ2-5	few	TGTGCCAGCAGCTTTTCTTCAGCGACGGAGACCCAGTACTTC	CASSFSSATETQYF
TRBV7-3	TRBD2	TRBJ2-3	few	TGTGCCAGCAGCGTCGGGAGCGGGGGGGCCGGCACAGATACGCAGTATTTT	CASSVGSGGAGTDTQYF
TRBV20-1	TRBD2	TRBJ2-5	many	TGCAGTGCCCGCAGGCGCGGGACTAGCGGGGGCAAAGAGACCCAGTACTTC	CSARRRGTSGGKETQYF
TRBV7-2	-	TRBJ2-5	few	TGTGCCAGCAGCGGGGAGGTAGAGACCCAGTACTTC	CASSGEVETQYF
TRBV11-2	TRBD1	TRBJ1-1	few	TGTGCCAGCAGCTTAAGGGGGCTAGGGGTGAACACTGAAGCTTTCTTT	CASSLRGLGVNTEAFF
TRBV25-1	-	TRBJ1-2	-	TGTGCCAGCAGTGAATGGGGCAGGGATGCCTATGGCTACACCTTC	CASSEWGRDAYGYTF
TRBV11-2	-	TRBJ1-2	few	TGTGCCAGCAGCTCCTTACCGGGTCCCACCTTC	CASSSLPGPTF
TRBV6-5	-	TRBJ2-1	few	TGTGCCAGCTGCTTATTGGAGGGGGGCAATGAGCAGTTCTTC	CASCLLEGGNEQFF
TRBV20-1	-	TRBJ1-3	-	TGCGGATATGTCTTGGGGGGCTCTGGAAACACCATATATTTT	CGYVLGGSGNTIYF
TRBV10-3	-	TRBJ2-3	many	TGTGCCATCGCGAGCGGAACTAGCACAGATACGCAGTATTTT	CAIASGTSTDTQYF
TRBV5-6	-	TRBJ2-5	many	TGTGCCAGCAGCTTGGTGTTCCAAGAGACCCAGTACTTC	CASSLVFQETQYF
TRBV7-9	TRBD2	TRBJ2-1	few	TGTGCCAGCAGCCCTCTAGCGGGGGGGTACGTTGAGCAGTTCTTC	CASSPLAGGYVEQFF
TRBV7-9	-	TRBJ2-5	few	TGTGCCAGCAGCTTAGGTTCGGCAGGGATAGAGACCCAGTACTTC	CASSLGSAGIETQYF
TRBV7-9	TRBD2	TRBJ2-1	-	TGTGCCAGCAGCCCAGGACTAGCGGGGGACCTGCAGTTCTTC	CASSPGLAGDLQFF